Sequencing of this TCR beta chain was carried out in a study of siplizumab effects on memory and regulatory T cells. Study results and caveats: It was not possible to assign a naive or memory phenotype to roughly 80-97% of proliferating CD4+ or CD8+ clones.

Points on this clone: What it binds is unknown.

Sequencing was performed with immunoSEQ multiplex PCR; in TCRdb, only in-frame clones are kept and a portion is missing. Seen here are 100,000 or so clones, approximately 94% observed once, and the top ten hold 1% to 1.5%. The sequencing input was non-Treg CD4+ T cells sorted from blood. This TCR came from a human donor in good health.

The DNA of the CDR3 is TGTGCCAGCAGTACCAGACTAGCGGGAGATTTCGGGGAGCTGTTTTTT. It codes for CASSTRLAGDFGELFF. V and J are TRBV27 and TRBJ2-2, with 12 bases that match TRBD2. CDR3 size: 16 residues. Germline CDR1 reads MNHEY; CDR2 reads SMNVEV (reference sequence). The junction had 8 bases not matched to a gene; V was cut back by 5 bases and J by 7 bases.